Below, 3 T cell receptor beta chains from the same sample are listed, as sequenced in a study of T cell changes during pregnancy in multiple sclerosis. This table comes from immunoSEQ multiplex PCR, and its TCRdb copy is limited to in-frame clones, with some not included. This sample has 85,000 to 130,000 clones, with around 92% found just once. Source: peripheral blood, taken after pregnancy. These receptors were obtained from a female donor with multiple sclerosis, enrolled in a pregnancy study.

The chain couples TRBV19 to TRBJ1-6; D gene uncertain. CDR1 LNHDA and CDR2 SQIVND come from the germline V gene (reference sequence). The CDR3 spans 17 residues. V lost 1 base, J lost 7 bases, and 17 bases lay in between. For the CDR3, the DNA is TGTGCCAGTAGTATAGGGAATCGACACCCCGGCAATTCACCCCTCCACTTT. This sequence encodes CASSIGNRHPGNSPLHF.

As DNA, the CDR3 is TGTGCCAGCGCTTCCGCGGACAGCTCCTACAATGAGCAGTTCTTC. Translating it yields CASASADSSYNEQFF. The chain recombines TRBV2 with TRBJ2-1, with D tentatively TRBD1 (6 bases). The V end lost 8 bases, the J end lost 0 bases, and 14 bases lay between the germline ends. Germline-derived CDR1 and CDR2 are SNHLY and FYNNEI. The CDR3 is made up of 15 amino acids.

This CDR3 is CSARDGETQYF. In DNA form, the CDR3 reads TGCAGTGCTAGAGACGGGGAGACCCAGTACTTC. This chain links TRBV20-1 with TRBJ2-5; D unresolved. V dropped 0 bases and J dropped 5 bases, with 4 bases sitting between them. Germline V gene data show CDR1 as DFQATT and CDR2 as SNEGSKA (reference sequence). There are 11 residues in the CDR3.